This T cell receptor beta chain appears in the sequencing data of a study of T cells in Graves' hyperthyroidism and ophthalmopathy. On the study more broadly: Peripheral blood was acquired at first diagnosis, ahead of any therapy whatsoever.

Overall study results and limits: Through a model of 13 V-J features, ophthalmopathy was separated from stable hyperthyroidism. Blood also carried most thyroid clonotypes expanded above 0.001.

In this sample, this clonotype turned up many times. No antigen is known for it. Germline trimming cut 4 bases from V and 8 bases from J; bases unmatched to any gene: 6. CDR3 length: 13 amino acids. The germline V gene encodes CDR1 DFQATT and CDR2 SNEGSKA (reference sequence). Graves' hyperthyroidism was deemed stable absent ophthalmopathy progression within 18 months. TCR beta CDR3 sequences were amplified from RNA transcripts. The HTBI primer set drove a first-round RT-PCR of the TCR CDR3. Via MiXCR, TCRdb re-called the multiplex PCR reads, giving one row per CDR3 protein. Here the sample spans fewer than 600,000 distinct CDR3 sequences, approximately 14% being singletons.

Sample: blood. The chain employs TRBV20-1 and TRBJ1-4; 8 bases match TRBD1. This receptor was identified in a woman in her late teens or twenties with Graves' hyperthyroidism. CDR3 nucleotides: TGCAGTGCTATAAGGACAGGGTCCGAAAAACTGTTTTTT. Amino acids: CSAIRTGSEKLFF.